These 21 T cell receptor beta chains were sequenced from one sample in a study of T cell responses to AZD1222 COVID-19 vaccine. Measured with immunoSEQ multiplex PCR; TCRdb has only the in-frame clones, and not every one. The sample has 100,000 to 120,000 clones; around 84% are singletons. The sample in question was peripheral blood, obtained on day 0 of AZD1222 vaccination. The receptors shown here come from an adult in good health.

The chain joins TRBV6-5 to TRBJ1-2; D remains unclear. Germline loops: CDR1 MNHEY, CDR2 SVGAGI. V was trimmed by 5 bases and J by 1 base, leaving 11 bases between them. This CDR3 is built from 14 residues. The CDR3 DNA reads TGTGCCAGCAGTCCCCGGGGTAGTAACTATGGCTACACCTTC. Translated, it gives CASSPRGSNYGYTF.

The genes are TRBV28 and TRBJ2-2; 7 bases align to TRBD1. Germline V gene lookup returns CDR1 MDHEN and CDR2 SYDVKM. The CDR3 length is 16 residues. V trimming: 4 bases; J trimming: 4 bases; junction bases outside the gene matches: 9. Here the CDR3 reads CASSSSGQILTGELFF. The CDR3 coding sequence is TGTGCCAGCAGTTCGTCGGGACAGATCCTCACCGGGGAGCTGTTTTTT.

The CDR3 DNA reads TGCGCCAGCAGCAAGACTAGCGGGACTGAGCAGTTCTTC. Translation: CASSKTSGTEQFF. The genes are TRBV5-1 and TRBJ2-1; 11 positions agree with TRBD2. The germline CDR1 and CDR2 sequences are SGHRS and YFSETQ. This CDR3 region has 13 residues. The junction had 3 bases not matched to a gene; V was cut back by 4 bases and J by 9 bases.

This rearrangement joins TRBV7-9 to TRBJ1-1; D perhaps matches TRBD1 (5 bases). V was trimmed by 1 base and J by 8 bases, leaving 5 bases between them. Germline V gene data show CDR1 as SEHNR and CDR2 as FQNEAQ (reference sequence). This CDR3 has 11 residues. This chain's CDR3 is CASSLGGEAFF. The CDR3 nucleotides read TGTGCCAGCAGCTTAGGGGGGGAAGCTTTCTTT.

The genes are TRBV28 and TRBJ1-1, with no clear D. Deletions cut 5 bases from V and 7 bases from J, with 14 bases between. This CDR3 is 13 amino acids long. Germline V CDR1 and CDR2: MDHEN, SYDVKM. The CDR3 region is CASSLAAASEAFF. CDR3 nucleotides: TGTGCCAGCAGTCTGGCCGCGGCAAGTGAAGCTTTCTTT. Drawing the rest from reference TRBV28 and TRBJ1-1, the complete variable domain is DVKVTQSSRYLVKRTGEKVFLECVQDMDHENMFWYRQDPGLGLRLIYFSYDVKMKEKGDIPEGYSVSREKKERFSLILESASTNQTSMYLCASSLAAASEAFFGQGTRLTVV.

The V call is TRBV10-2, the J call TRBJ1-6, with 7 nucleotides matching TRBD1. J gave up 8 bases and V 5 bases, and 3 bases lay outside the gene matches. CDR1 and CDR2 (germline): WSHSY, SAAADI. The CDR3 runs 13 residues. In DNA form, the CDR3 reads TGCGCCAGCAGTCTTACAGGGGATTCACCCCTCCACTTT. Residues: CASSLTGDSPLHF.

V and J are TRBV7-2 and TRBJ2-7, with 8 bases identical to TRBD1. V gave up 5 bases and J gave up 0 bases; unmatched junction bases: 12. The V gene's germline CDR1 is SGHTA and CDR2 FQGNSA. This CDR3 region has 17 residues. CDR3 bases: TGTGCCAGCAGCCGCCCTATTGGACAGGGACACTCCTACGAGCAGTACTTC. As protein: CASSRPIGQGHSYEQYF.

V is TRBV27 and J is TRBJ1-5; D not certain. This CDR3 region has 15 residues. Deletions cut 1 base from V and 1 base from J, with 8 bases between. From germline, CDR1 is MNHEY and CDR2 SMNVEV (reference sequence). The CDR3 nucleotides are TGTGCCAGCAGTTTATGGGCGGACAGCAATCAGCCCCAGCATTTT. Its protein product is CASSLWADSNQPQHF.

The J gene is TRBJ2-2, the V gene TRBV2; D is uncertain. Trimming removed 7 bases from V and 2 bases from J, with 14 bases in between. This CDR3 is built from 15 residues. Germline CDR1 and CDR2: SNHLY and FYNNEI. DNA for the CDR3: TGTGCCAGCAAAGGAGACGCGGAAAACACCGGGGAGCTGTTTTTT. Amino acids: CASKGDAENTGELFF.

The CDR3 DNA sequence: TGTGCCAGCAGTGGGCGGGGAGGGGTTGCGAACACCGGGGAGCTGTTTTTT. Translated, it gives CASSGRGGVANTGELFF. The gene calls are TRBV2 and TRBJ2-2; 7 positions match TRBD2. The V gene's germline CDR1 is SNHLY and CDR2 FYNNEI. V lost 4 bases and J lost 0; bases outside the gene matches: 8. The CDR3 consists of 17 residues.

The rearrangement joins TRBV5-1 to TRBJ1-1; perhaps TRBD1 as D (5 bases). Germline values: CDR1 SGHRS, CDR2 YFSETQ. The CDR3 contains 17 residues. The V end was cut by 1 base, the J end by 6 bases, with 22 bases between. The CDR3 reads CASSLFLGRDASAEAFF. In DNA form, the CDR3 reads TGCGCCAGCAGCTTGTTTTTAGGCAGGGATGCATCAGCTGAAGCTTTCTTT. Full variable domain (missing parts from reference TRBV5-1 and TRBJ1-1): KAGVTQTPRYLIKTRGQQVTLSCSPISGHRSVSWYQQTPGQGLQFLFEYFSETQRNKGNFPGRFSGRQFSNSRSEMNVSTLELGDSALYLCASSLFLGRDASAEAFFGQGTRLTVV.

The CDR3 bases are TGTGCCAGCAGCCATGGGGGAACTAGGACAGGGGAGAAACTGTTTTTT. It codes for CASSHGGTRTGEKLFF. This sequence joins TRBV3-1 (or the pseudogene TRBV3-2) and TRBJ1-4; the match to TRBD1 covers 9 bases. The V gene's germline CDR1 is LGHDT and CDR2 YNNKEL (reference sequence). The V segment lost 3 bases and the J segment 11 bases; nucleotides outside the gene matches: 13. The CDR3 totals 16 residues.

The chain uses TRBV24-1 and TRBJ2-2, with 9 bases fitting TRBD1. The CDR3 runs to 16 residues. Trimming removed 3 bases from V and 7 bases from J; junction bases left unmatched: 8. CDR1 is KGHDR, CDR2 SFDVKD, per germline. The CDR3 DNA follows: TGTGCCACCAGTGATCCCCAGGGACAGGGCGGCGGGGAGCTGTTTTTT. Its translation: CATSDPQGQGGGELFF.

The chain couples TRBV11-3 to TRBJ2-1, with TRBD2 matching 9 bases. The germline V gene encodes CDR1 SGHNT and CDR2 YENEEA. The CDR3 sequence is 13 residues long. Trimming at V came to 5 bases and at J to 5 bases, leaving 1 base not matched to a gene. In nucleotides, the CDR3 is TGTGCCAGCAGCCCTAGCGGGGACAATGAGCAGTTCTTC. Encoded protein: CASSPSGDNEQFF.

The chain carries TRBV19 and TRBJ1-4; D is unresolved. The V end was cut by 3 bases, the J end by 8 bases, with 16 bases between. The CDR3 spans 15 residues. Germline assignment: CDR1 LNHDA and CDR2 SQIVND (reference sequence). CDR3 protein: CASSMVASREEKLFF. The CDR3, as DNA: TGTGCCAGTAGTATGGTGGCAAGTCGTGAGGAAAAACTGTTTTTT.

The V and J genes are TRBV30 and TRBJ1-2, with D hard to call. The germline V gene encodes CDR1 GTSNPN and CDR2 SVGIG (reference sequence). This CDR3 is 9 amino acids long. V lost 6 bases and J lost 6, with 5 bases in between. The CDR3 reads CACQDGYTF. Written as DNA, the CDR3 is TGTGCCTGTCAGGATGGCTACACCTTC.

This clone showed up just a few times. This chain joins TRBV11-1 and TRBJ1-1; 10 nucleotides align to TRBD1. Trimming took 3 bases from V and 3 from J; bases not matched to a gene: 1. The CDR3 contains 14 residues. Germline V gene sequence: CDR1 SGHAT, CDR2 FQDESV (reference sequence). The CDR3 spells CASSLDRGDTEAFF. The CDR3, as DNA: TGTGCCAGCAGCTTGGACAGGGGGGACACTGAAGCTTTCTTT.

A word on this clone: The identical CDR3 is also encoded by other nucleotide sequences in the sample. The CDR3 spells CASGRQNNSPLHF. The CDR3 bases are TGTGCCAGCGGCCGACAAAATAATTCACCCCTCCACTTT. The chain joins TRBV7-9 to TRBJ1-6; D unresolved. The V end lost 8 bases, the J end lost 5 bases, and 10 bases lay between the germline ends. The CDR3 runs 13 residues. The germline gives CDR1 SEHNR, CDR2 FQNEAQ (reference sequence).

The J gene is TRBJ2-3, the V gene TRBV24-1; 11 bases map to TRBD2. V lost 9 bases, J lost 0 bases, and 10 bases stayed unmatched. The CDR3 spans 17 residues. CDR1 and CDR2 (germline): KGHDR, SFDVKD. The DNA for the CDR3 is TGTGCCACCGAAGGACTAGCGGGCGCAGCTAGCACAGATACGCAGTATTTT. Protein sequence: CATEGLAGAASTDTQYF.

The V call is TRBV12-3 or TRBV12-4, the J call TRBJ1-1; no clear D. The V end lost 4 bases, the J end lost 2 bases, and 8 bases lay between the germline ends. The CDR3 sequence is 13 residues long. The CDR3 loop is CASSSPRNTEAFF. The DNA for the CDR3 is TGTGCCAGCAGTTCCCCCCGTAACACTGAAGCTTTCTTT.

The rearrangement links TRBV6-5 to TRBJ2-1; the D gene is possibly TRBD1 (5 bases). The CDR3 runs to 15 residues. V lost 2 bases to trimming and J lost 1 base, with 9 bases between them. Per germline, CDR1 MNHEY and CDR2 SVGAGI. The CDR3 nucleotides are TGTGCCAGCAGTTACACAGGTTTATCCTACAATGAGCAGTTCTTC. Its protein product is CASSYTGLSYNEQFF.